Listed here are 5 T cell receptor beta chains from one sample, sequenced in a study of early T cells in non-severe SARS-CoV-2 infection. TCRdb used MiXCR to reprocess the 5' RACE reads, holding one entry per CDR3 protein. The sample has 45,000 or so distinct CDR3 sequences; roughly 6% are singletons. The source material was whole blood. These receptors came from an adult who was a healthcare worker with PCR-confirmed SARS-CoV-2 infection or an uninfected control (not recorded which).

The rearrangement links TRBV12-3 or TRBV12-4 to TRBJ2-7; 8 bases fit TRBD1. The V gene end was trimmed by 1 base and the J gene end by 0 bases; junction bases not matched to a gene: 5. This CDR3 contains 16 residues. The CDR3 sequence is CASSLVWTGSSYEQYF. DNA of the CDR3: TGTGCCAGCAGTTTAGTTTGGACAGGGAGCTCCTACGAGCAGTACTTC.

This chain connects TRBV5-5 to TRBJ2-1; TRBD2 aligns across 7 bases. This CDR3 spans 16 amino acids. Germline V lookup: CDR1 SGHKS, CDR2 YYEKEE (reference sequence). V trimming: 0 bases; J trimming: 0 bases; junction bases outside the gene matches: 3. CDR3 sequence (DNA): TGTGCCAGCAGCTTGGCGGGGGAGGGCTCCTACAATGAGCAGTTCTTC. It is translated as CASSLAGEGSYNEQFF. Complete variable domain (other parts from reference TRBV5-5 and TRBJ2-1): DAGVTQSPTHLIKTRGQQVTLRCSPISGHKSVSWYQQVLGQGPQFIFQYYEKEERGRGNFPDRFSARQFPNYSSELNVNALLLGDSALYLCASSLAGEGSYNEQFFGPGTRLTVL.

The chain joins TRBV5-1 to TRBJ2-5; the D call may be TRBD1 or TRBD2 (5 bases each). Germline CDR1 reads SGHRS; CDR2 reads YFSETQ. V was clipped by 3 bases and J by 4 bases, with 16 bases between them. CDR3 length: 15 residues. The CDR3 coding sequence is TGCGCCAGCAGCTCGGGCCAGGGAGACGGAGAGACCCAGTACTTC. Protein sequence: CASSSGQGDGETQYF. The whole variable domain, remainder taken from reference TRBV5-1 and TRBJ2-5, is KAGVTQTPRYLIKTRGQQVTLSCSPISGHRSVSWYQQTPGQGLQFLFEYFSETQRNKGNFPGRFSGRQFSNSRSEMNVSTLELGDSALYLCASSSGQGDGETQYFGPGTRLLVL.

The chain uses TRBV5-1 and TRBJ2-7, with D perhaps matching TRBD1 (6 bases). Germline V lookup: CDR1 SGHRS, CDR2 YFSETQ. This CDR3 spans 16 amino acids. Deletions cut 0 bases from V and 0 bases from J, with 13 bases between. The CDR3 spells CASSLVGQINSYEQYF. DNA of the CDR3: TGCGCCAGCAGCTTGGTAGGACAGATCAACTCCTACGAGCAGTACTTC.

This clonotype was observed at least ten times. This chain uses TRBV18 with TRBJ2-7; 8 nucleotides line up with TRBD2. In germline, CDR1 is KGHSH, CDR2 LQKENI. The trim removed 2 bases at V and 2 bases at J, leaving 2 bases unmatched. This CDR3 region has 14 residues. This CDR3 is CASSPSSGPYEQYF. As DNA, the CDR3 is TGTGCCAGCTCACCATCTAGCGGGCCCTACGAGCAGTACTTC.